The 8 T cell receptor beta chains listed next were all sequenced from one sample in a study of STAT5B mutations in CD4+ large granular lymphocyte leukemia. TCRdb keeps only in-frame clones here, not all; method: immunoSEQ multiplex PCR. In the table there are around 31,000 clones, around three quarters of which are singletons. The sample was CD4+ T cells from blood buffy coats. The origin of the receptors is a human donor in good health.

The V gene is TRBV4-3, the J gene TRBJ2-6; D unclear. This CDR3 has 16 amino acids. Germline CDR1 is LGHNA and CDR2 is YSLEER. V shed 0 bases and J shed 0 bases, with 6 bases lying between them. CDR3 in amino acids: CASSQDRSSGANVLTF. The CDR3 DNA reads as TGCGCCAGCAGCCAAGATCGGAGCTCTGGGGCCAACGTCCTGACTTTC.

The V gene is TRBV9, the J gene TRBJ2-5; 9 bases align to TRBD2. CDR1 and CDR2 from the germline V gene are SGDLS and YYNGEE. V shed 0 bases and J 0 bases; nucleotides not matched to a gene: 9. This CDR3 contains 18 residues. The CDR3 sequence: CASSVGASGAHHQETQYF. CDR3 nucleotides: TGTGCCAGCAGCGTAGGGGCTAGCGGGGCTCATCACCAAGAGACCCAGTACTTC.

The rearrangement uses TRBV7-2 and TRBJ1-3; no definite D call. The CDR3 extends over 12 amino acids. V lost 2 bases to trimming and J lost 7 bases, with 6 bases between them. CDR1 and CDR2 from the germline V gene are SGHTA and FQGNSA. The chain's CDR3 is CASSLPRNTIYF. As DNA, the CDR3 is TGTGCCAGCAGCTTACCGCGTAACACCATATATTTT.

This clone was detected a few times. This chain links TRBV2 with TRBJ1-1; maybe TRBD1 (5 bases). CDR3 length: 14 residues. V lost 10 bases, J lost 1 base, and 16 bases lay in between. Looked up from germline, CDR1 is SNHLY and CDR2 is FYNNEI. In DNA, the CDR3 is TGTGCCACCACAACCTCAGGGCGGAACACTGAAGCTTTCTTT. It encodes CATTTSGRNTEAFF.

The rearrangement uses TRBV9 and TRBJ2-2; possibly TRBD1 for D (6 bases). V shed 3 bases and J shed 4 bases, with 7 bases lying between them. Germline-derived CDR1 and CDR2 are SGDLS and YYNGEE. CDR3 size: 13 residues. CDR3 coding DNA: TGTGCCAGCAGCGCACAGGGCACCGGGGAGCTGTTTTTT. It translates to CASSAQGTGELFF.

This clone occurred a few times. The chain couples TRBV6-5 to TRBJ2-7; 7 nucleotides line up with TRBD1. CDR3 length: 12 amino acids. CDR1 is MNHEY, CDR2 SVGAGI, per germline. V lost 6 bases and J lost 3; bases outside the gene matches: 2. The CDR3 sequence: CASRRQGYEQYF. In nucleotides, the CDR3 is TGTGCCAGCAGAAGACAGGGCTACGAGCAGTACTTC.

The chain is built from TRBV27 and TRBJ2-7; TRBD2 agrees at 11 bases. J gave up 0 bases and V 7 bases, and 11 bases lay outside the gene matches. The CDR3 sequence is 17 residues long. CDR1 and CDR2 from the germline V gene are MNHEY and SMNVEV (reference sequence). The CDR3 loop reads CASTPLAGAISSYEQYF. As DNA, the CDR3 is TGTGCCAGCACCCCACTAGCGGGGGCCATCTCCTCCTACGAGCAGTACTTC.

The V gene is TRBV5-6, the J gene TRBJ2-7; tentatively, D is TRBD1 (6 bases). The CDR3 contains 17 residues. Trimming shortened V by 4 bases and J by 2 bases, and 22 bases separated the two germline ends. Germline CDR1 SGHDT, CDR2 YYEEEE. Here the CDR3 reads CASSNPSRTESTYEQYF. CDR3 coding DNA: TGTGCCAGCAGCAACCCTTCCAGGACAGAGAGTACCTACGAGCAGTACTTC.